Each of the 32 T cell receptor beta chains below was sequenced from the same sample in a study of cytomegalovirus exposure and HLA in healthy donors. PCR primers comprised 60 Vbeta and 13 Jbeta primers. Data came from immunoSEQ multiplex PCR; TCRdb stores just in-frame clones and leaves some out. The table shows 160,000 or so clones, with around four fifths occurring only once. Sequencing input: PBMCs. The source is a young woman in good health and CMV-seronegative.

This chain connects TRBV19 to TRBJ2-5; tentatively, D is TRBD2 (5 bases). Germline CDR1 LNHDA, CDR2 SQIVND (reference sequence). The CDR3 contains 13 residues. V gave up 5 bases and J gave up 5 bases, with 12 bases separating them. CDR3 loop: CASSETSFETQYF. In nucleotides, the CDR3 is TGTGCCAGTAGTGAAACTAGTTTTGAGACCCAGTACTTC.

The chain joins TRBV6-5 to TRBJ1-4; TRBD1 might be the D (5 bases). The V and J ends lost 0 bases and 8 bases respectively, with 13 bases between them. Germline V lookup: CDR1 MNHEY, CDR2 SVGAGI. The CDR3 contains 15 residues. The CDR3 region has the DNA TGTGCCAGCAGTTACTCGAACAGGCGGATCGAAAAACTGTTTTTT. Encoded protein: CASSYSNRRIEKLFF.

The chain is built from TRBV7-7 and TRBJ1-5, with D unclear. Germline V gene sequence: CDR1 SSHAT, CDR2 FNYEAQ (reference sequence). With 1 base removed from V and 7 bases from J, the gap between germline ends came to 8 bases. This CDR3 spans 13 amino acids. In DNA form, the CDR3 reads TGTGCCAGCAGCTTAGATGAGGGACAGCCCCAGCATTTT. As protein: CASSLDEGQPQHF.

The chain links TRBV30 to TRBJ2-7; D not certain. Trimming pared 6 bases from V and 1 base from J, leaving 13 bases between. The length of the CDR3 is 13 residues. Germline assignment: CDR1 GTSNPN and CDR2 SVGIG (reference sequence). The CDR3 sequence: CACLQLSSYEQYF. The DNA for the CDR3 is TGTGCCTGCCTACAGTTAAGTTCCTACGAGCAGTACTTC.

V and J are TRBV7-9 and TRBJ1-2; 10 nucleotides align to TRBD1. The trim removed 4 bases at V and 5 bases at J, leaving 7 bases unmatched. Germline CDR1 and CDR2: SEHNR and FQNEAQ (reference sequence). The CDR3 contains 15 residues. In DNA form, the CDR3 reads TGTGCCAGCAGCTCCTCGGGACAGGGGATATATGGCTACACCTTC. It translates to CASSSSGQGIYGYTF.

The genes are TRBV4-1 and TRBJ2-2; 7 nucleotides agree with TRBD2. Germline V gives CDR1 MGHRA, CDR2 YSYEKL. V was clipped by 6 bases and J by 6 bases; unmatched bases: 7. The CDR3 length is 14 residues. This CDR3 reads CASSRGVDSGELFF. CDR3 bases: TGCGCCAGCAGTCGGGGGGTCGATTCCGGGGAGCTGTTTTTT.

The CDR3 DNA follows: TGTGCCAGCAGCGTAGGTTCACAGTTCTACGAGCAGTACTTC. It yields the protein CASSVGSQFYEQYF. The chain links TRBV9 to TRBJ2-7; D unclear. Germline CDR1 is SGDLS and CDR2 is YYNGEE. The CDR3 covers 14 residues. V lost 0 bases and J 3 bases, leaving 10 bases between the germline ends.

The chain links TRBV4-1 to TRBJ2-2; 7 nucleotides align to TRBD1. The V segment lost 2 bases and the J segment 4 bases; nucleotides outside the gene matches: 7. Germline CDR1 and CDR2: MGHRA and YSYEKL. The CDR3 contains 16 residues. Written as DNA, the CDR3 is TGCGCCAGCAGCCAACTACAGGGGTCTCCCACCGGGGAGCTGTTTTTT. Translating gives CASSQLQGSPTGELFF.

V usage is TRBV5-1 and J usage is TRBJ2-2, with 9 bases aligning to TRBD1. Losses at the gene ends were 2 bases for V and 6 bases for J; bases not matched to a gene: 5. This CDR3 spans 15 amino acids. CDR1 and CDR2 (germline): SGHRS, YFSETQ. This CDR3 is CASSLRTGVPGELFF. CDR3 nucleotide sequence: TGCGCCAGCAGCTTAAGGACAGGGGTCCCCGGGGAGCTGTTTTTT. Full variable domain (remainder filled in from reference TRBV5-1 and TRBJ2-2): KAGVTQTPRYLIKTRGQQVTLSCSPISGHRSVSWYQQTPGQGLQFLFEYFSETQRNKGNFPGRFSGRQFSNSRSEMNVSTLELGDSALYLCASSLRTGVPGELFFGEGSRLTVL.

The chain joins TRBV30 to TRBJ2-1; 10 bases agree with TRBD2. Germline V gene data show CDR1 as GTSNPN and CDR2 as SVGIG (reference sequence). This CDR3 has 14 amino acids. The V gene end was trimmed by 6 bases and the J gene end by 5 bases; junction bases not matched to a gene: 7. The CDR3 reads CACGAGGLHNEQFF. The CDR3 DNA sequence: TGTGCCTGTGGAGCGGGGGGGCTCCACAATGAGCAGTTCTTC.

V usage is TRBV6-1 and J usage is TRBJ1-5, with TRBD1 identical over 7 bases. V was clipped by 7 bases and J by 5 bases; unmatched bases: 5. This CDR3 has 13 residues. Looked up from germline, CDR1 is MNHNS and CDR2 is SASEGT. CDR3 nucleotide sequence: TGTGCCAGCAAAATACAGGGGTATCAGCCCCAGCATTTT. This codes for CASKIQGYQPQHF.

This clone occurred a few times. The rearrangement uses TRBV27 and TRBJ2-2; possibly TRBD1 for D (6 bases). Trimming pared 6 bases from V and 3 bases from J, leaving 14 bases between. From germline, CDR1 is MNHEY and CDR2 SMNVEV (reference sequence). The CDR3 is made up of 15 amino acids. This chain's CDR3 is CASRPHRVYTGELFF. CDR3 bases: TGTGCCAGCAGACCCCACAGGGTATACACCGGGGAGCTGTTTTTT.

V gene TRBV13 combines with J gene TRBJ1-2; no reliable D call. The CDR3 totals 15 residues. The V end was cut by 5 bases, the J end by 8 bases, with 21 bases between. Germline V CDR1 and CDR2: PRHDT, FYEKMQ (reference sequence). The CDR3: CASSLRPTSPGGYTF. The CDR3 bases are TGTGCCAGCAGCCTCAGACCGACCTCTCCCGGGGGCTACACCTTC.

The CDR3 region is CASSALMLAGGREQFF. CDR3 nucleotide sequence: TGTGCCAGCAGCGCCCTCATGCTAGCGGGGGGGCGTGAGCAGTTCTTC. This rearrangement joins TRBV7-9 to TRBJ2-1; 12 nucleotides align to TRBD2. Germline lookup yields CDR1 SEHNR and CDR2 FQNEAQ (reference sequence). V shed 5 bases and J 9 bases; nucleotides not matched to a gene: 11. The CDR3 extends over 16 amino acids.

This rearrangement joins TRBV10-3 to TRBJ1-1; TRBD1 agrees at 7 bases. The CDR3 contains 14 residues. The J segment lost 1 base and the V segment lost 3 bases, leaving 2 bases of the junction unmatched. The germline CDR1 and CDR2 sequences are ENHRY and SYGVKD. CDR3 loop: CAISDGTENTEAFF. In DNA, the CDR3 is TGTGCCATCAGTGATGGGACAGAGAACACTGAAGCTTTCTTT.

There are a few counts of this clone. CDR3 protein: CASSSPSGGETGELFF. DNA for the CDR3: TGCGCCAGCAGCTCCCCTAGCGGGGGCGAAACCGGGGAGCTGTTTTTT. The chain has TRBV5-1 and TRBJ2-2; 10 positions match TRBD2. Germline V lookup: CDR1 SGHRS, CDR2 YFSETQ. V trimming: 3 bases; J trimming: 5 bases; junction bases outside the gene matches: 7. The CDR3 length is 16 residues.

This clone has just one count. The chain has TRBV2 and TRBJ2-3, with 8 bases that match TRBD2. V dropped 8 bases and J dropped 2; count of bases not matched to a gene: 9. CDR3 length: 15 residues. Germline lookup yields CDR1 SNHLY and CDR2 FYNNEI. CDR3 residues: CASGPGLATTDTQYF. In DNA, the CDR3 is TGTGCCAGCGGTCCTGGACTAGCAACCACAGATACGCAGTATTTT.

The V and J genes are TRBV9 and TRBJ1-1; D possibly corresponds to TRBD1 (5 bases). The CDR3 runs 15 residues. Trimming removed 4 bases at V and 0 bases at J, with 13 bases between. Per germline, CDR1 SGDLS and CDR2 YYNGEE. The CDR3 is CASSFGAYLNTEAFF. The CDR3 DNA is TGTGCCAGCAGCTTTGGGGCTTACTTGAACACTGAAGCTTTCTTT.

This clone appeared a single time. This rearrangement joins TRBV6-1 to TRBJ1-3, with D maybe TRBD1 (5 bases). Trimming removed 8 bases from V and 4 bases from J, with 12 bases in between. The CDR3 contains 13 residues. Germline lookup yields CDR1 MNHNS and CDR2 SASEGT. In nucleotides, the CDR3 is TGTGCCAGCGTTACAGGCGGCGGAAACACCATATATTTT. It encodes CASVTGGGNTIYF.

This rearrangement joins TRBV9 to TRBJ2-1; 12 nucleotides line up with TRBD2. The CDR3 contains 14 residues. In germline, CDR1 is SGDLS, CDR2 YYNGEE. Trimming took 4 bases from V and 7 from J; bases not matched to a gene: 3. In nucleotides, the CDR3 is TGTGCCAGCAGCAGAGGACTAGCGGGGAATGAGCAGTTCTTC. Its translation is CASSRGLAGNEQFF. Complete variable domain (other parts from reference TRBV9 and TRBJ2-1): DSGVTQTPKHLITATGQRVTLRCSPRSGDLSVYWYQQSLDQGLQFLIQYYNGEERAKGNILERFSAQQFPDLHSELNLSSLELGDSALYFCASSRGLAGNEQFFGPGTRLTVL.

The gene calls are TRBV27 and TRBJ2-3; D may be TRBD1 (5 bases). The germline V gene encodes CDR1 MNHEY and CDR2 SMNVEV (reference sequence). The CDR3 totals 14 residues. The germline V and J ends were trimmed by 7 bases and 3 bases, with 14 bases remaining between them. The CDR3 DNA follows: TGTGCCAGCACTAACTGGCAGGGTACAGATACGCAGTATTTT. It translates to CASTNWQGTDTQYF.

J is TRBJ2-7 and V is TRBV5-5; perhaps TRBD2 as D (6 bases). The CDR3 has 11 amino acids. Between the trimmed V and J ends, which lost 1 base and 7 bases, there was a span of 6 bases. Per the germline V gene, CDR1 is SGHKS and CDR2 is YYEKEE (reference sequence). The CDR3 sequence: CASSLRGEQYF. CDR3 sequence (DNA): TGTGCCAGCAGCTTGCGGGGGGAGCAGTACTTC.

This clone has just a few counts. The chain has TRBV29-1 and TRBJ2-5, with TRBD2 matching 8 bases. The V and J ends lost 8 bases and 3 bases, in that order; junction bases with no gene match: 5. Looked up from germline, CDR1 is SQVTM and CDR2 is ANQGSEA. The CDR3 runs to 12 residues. CDR3 DNA: TGCAGCCTTAGCGGGGTAGAAGAGACCCAGTACTTC. This gives the protein CSLSGVEETQYF.

This clone was seen a single time. V usage is TRBV6-5 and J usage is TRBJ1-2, with D possibly being TRBD1 (5 bases). Trimming removed 5 bases from V and 7 bases from J, with 11 bases in between. This CDR3 has 12 amino acids. The V gene's germline CDR1 is MNHEY and CDR2 SVGAGI. CDR3 protein: CASSPSGVGYTF. CDR3 bases: TGTGCCAGCAGTCCCTCGGGGGTTGGCTACACCTTC.

A few counts support this clone. The gene calls are TRBV27 and TRBJ2-6; D is unclear. The CDR3 has 15 residues. Germline loops: CDR1 MNHEY, CDR2 SMNVEV (reference sequence). Trimming pared 2 bases from V and 0 bases from J, leaving 5 bases between. The CDR3 DNA is TGTGCCAGCAGTTTAGGCATCTCTGGGGCCAACGTCCTGACTTTC. Its translation is CASSLGISGANVLTF.

V usage is TRBV28 and J usage is TRBJ1-1; D ambiguous. The CDR3 contains 11 residues. The germline V gene has CDR1 MDHEN and CDR2 SYDVKM. Between the trimmed V and J ends, which lost 7 bases and 3 bases, there was a span of 6 bases. The CDR3 sequence: CASNDYTEAFF. The CDR3 nucleotides are TGTGCCAGCAACGACTACACTGAAGCTTTCTTT.

In this sample, this clone turned up once. The chain links TRBV6-5 to TRBJ2-7, with D tentatively TRBD1 (6 bases). The CDR3 contains 16 residues. Germline CDR1 reads MNHEY; CDR2 reads SVGAGI. V lost 0 bases to trimming and J lost 2 bases, with 14 bases between them. This CDR3 reads CASSYSVIGQTYEQYF. The CDR3 bases are TGTGCCAGCAGTTACTCGGTTATAGGACAGACCTACGAGCAGTACTTC.

The chain has TRBV5-4 and TRBJ2-1; tentatively, D is TRBD2 (6 bases). There are 14 residues in the CDR3. CDR1 and CDR2 from the germline V gene are SGHNT and YYREEE (reference sequence). V shed 4 bases and J shed 4 bases, with 12 bases lying between them. The CDR3: CASSPGDRYNEQFF. Written as DNA, the CDR3 is TGTGCCAGCAGCCCGGGAGATAGGTACAATGAGCAGTTCTTC.

This chain uses TRBV18 with TRBJ1-3; tentatively, D is TRBD1 (5 bases). CDR1 and CDR2 (germline): KGHSH, LQKENI. V shed 6 bases and J shed 0 bases, with 15 bases lying between them. CDR3 length: 16 residues. CDR3 residues: CASSQRQKNSGNTIYF. The CDR3 region has the DNA TGTGCCAGCTCCCAACGACAGAAGAACTCTGGAAACACCATATATTTT.

The chain has TRBV5-6 and TRBJ1-5, with D unresolved. Trimming took 0 bases from V and 6 from J, leaving 7 bases between them. The germline gives CDR1 SGHDT, CDR2 YYEEEE. The CDR3 is made up of 13 amino acids. The CDR3, as DNA: TGTGCCAGCAGCTTGGCCTGGGCTCAGCCCCAGCATTTT. This encodes CASSLAWAQPQHF.

This clone turned up a few times. This chain connects TRBV5-1 to TRBJ2-3; D perhaps matches TRBD1 (6 bases). The CDR3 spans 15 residues. V was cut by 0 bases and J by 1 base, with 9 bases left in between. Looked up from germline, CDR1 is SGHRS and CDR2 is YFSETQ. This chain's CDR3 is CASSLGGLGTDTQYF. The CDR3 nucleotides are TGCGCCAGCAGCTTGGGGGGGCTGGGCACAGATACGCAGTATTTT.

The chain has TRBV9 and TRBJ1-1; unclear D gene. Between the trimmed V and J ends, which lost 2 bases and 0 bases, there was a span of 8 bases. Germline CDR1 SGDLS, CDR2 YYNGEE. The CDR3 has 14 residues. The CDR3 DNA reads TGTGCCAGCAGCGTTACTGGTATGAACACTGAAGCTTTCTTT. As protein: CASSVTGMNTEAFF.